This T cell receptor (beta chain) was sequenced for a study of T cells in localized non-small cell lung cancer. Germline V lookup: CDR1 SGHTS, CDR2 YDEGEE. The CDR3 consists of 15 residues. V lost 4 bases to trimming and J lost 3 bases; unmatched junction nucleotides: 8. On this clone: The antigen is not known.

Assay: immunoSEQ multiplex PCR; the TCRdb copy retains only in-frame clones and omits some. Here the sample spans some 39,000 clones, 86% being singletons. Broader study findings: Owing to sequencing of a solitary tumor region, heterogeneity cannot be discounted.

The chain joins TRBV5-8 to TRBJ2-3; 7 bases map to TRBD2. Here the sequenced sample was peripheral blood mononuclear cells, taken before any cancer treatment. The source of this sequence is a male donor aged 60 or over with stage II lung adenocarcinoma. The CDR3 spells CASSPRLADTDTQYF. The CDR3 nucleotides read TGTGCCAGCAGCCCGCGACTAGCTGATACAGATACGCAGTATTTT.